Shown below are 10 T cell receptor beta chains from a single sample sequenced in a study of molecular identifiers for immune sequencing clone quantification. From the PCR reads, TCRdb called clonotypes with MiXCR, one entry per CDR3 protein. Altogether some 41,000 distinct CDR3 sequences are present, about a quarter being singletons, with the ten largest covering more than 0.75%. The specimen sequenced was naive CD8+ T cells from blood, with Jurkat cell RNA spiked in. Documented subset: FACS-sorted CD8+CD4-CCR7+CD45RA+ naive T cells. The receptors were sampled from a human donor in good health. Some libraries in this study had Jurkat cell RNA spiked in.

Of note for this clonotype: Possible read error: a much larger clone is one base away. V is TRBV19 and J is TRBJ1-1, with a possible D match to TRBD1 (6 bases). Germline V gene lookup returns CDR1 LNHDA and CDR2 SQIVND (reference sequence). The CDR3 is made up of 15 amino acids. The ends were cut back, 1 base at V and 6 bases at J, with 15 bases in the middle. For the CDR3, the DNA is TGTGCCAGTAGTATAGTGTCCGGTGGGGGCTCTGAAGCTTTCTTT. This gives the protein CASSIVSGGGSEAFF.

In the case of this clonotype: Since a much larger clone is just one base distant, this may be a read error. The CDR3 does not end in the conserved phenylalanine or tryptophan, so this is likely a read error. The rearrangement joins TRBV7-2 to TRBJ2-1; D uncertain. The V gene's germline CDR1 is SGHTA and CDR2 FQGNSA. The CDR3 spans 16 residues. Trimming left V 1 base short and J 4 bases short, with 14 bases between. The CDR3 sequence is CASSLETTRLYNEQFL. The DNA of the CDR3 is TGTGCCAGCAGCTTAGAGACCACCCGACTTTACAATGAGCAGTTCCTC.

This clonotype has at least ten counts. The genes are TRBV24-1 and TRBJ1-2; TRBD1 agrees at 8 bases. The CDR3 runs 18 residues. Germline CDR1 is KGHDR and CDR2 is SFDVKD. After removal of 3 bases from V and 10 bases from J, the junction contained 21 bases not matched to a gene. Written as DNA, the CDR3 is TGTGCCACCAGTGATGTCGGGACAGGTCGCCCGGTGCCCCTTGTCTACACCTTC. It specifies CATSDVGTGRPVPLVYTF.

With regard to this clonotype: A clone one base away is much larger, so this may be a read error. The gene calls are TRBV7-2 and TRBJ2-5, with D perhaps matching TRBD1 (6 bases). The CDR3 has 14 amino acids. CDR1 is SGHTA, CDR2 FQGNSA, per germline. The CDR3, as DNA: TGTGCCAGCAGCTCGGGACAATACCAAGAGCCCCAGTACTTC. Protein product: CASSSGQYQEPQYF. The full variable domain, its missing parts supplied by reference TRBV7-2 and TRBJ2-5, is GAGVSQSPSNKVTEKGKDVELRCDPISGHTALYWYRQSLGQGLEFLIYFQGNSAPDKSGLPSDRFSAERTGGSVSTLTIQRTQQEDSAVYLCASSSGQYQEPQYFGPGTRLLVL.

This clonotype has ten or more counts. V gene TRBV30 combines with J gene TRBJ2-7; D unclear. CDR1 is GTSNPN, CDR2 SVGIG, per germline (reference sequence). CDR3 length: 12 residues. V was clipped by 1 base and J by 1 base, with 5 bases between them. Written as DNA, the CDR3 is TGTGCCTGGAGTGAACCATCCTACGAGCAGTACTTC. Translating gives CAWSEPSYEQYF.

The rearrangement links TRBV27 to TRBJ2-5, with D maybe TRBD2 (6 bases). Germline values: CDR1 MNHEY, CDR2 SMNVEV (reference sequence). Trimming shortened V by 5 bases and J by 4 bases, and 23 bases separated the two germline ends. There are 17 residues in the CDR3. CDR3 region: CASSMRQEGPRGETQYF. The CDR3 nucleotides are TGTGCCAGCAGTATGAGGCAGGAGGGACCCAGAGGAGAGACCCAGTACTTC.

This clonotype occurred many times. The CDR3 is CASSSPGTSGLNEQFF. CDR3 sequence (DNA): TGTGCCAGCAGCTCGCCTGGGACTAGCGGCCTCAATGAGCAGTTCTTC. The chain couples TRBV7-9 to TRBJ2-1; 11 bases match TRBD2. The CDR3 contains 16 residues. Trimming took 4 bases from V and 6 from J; bases not matched to a gene: 8. Germline assignment: CDR1 SEHNR and CDR2 FQNEAQ (reference sequence).

This clonotype was counted ten times or more. This chain uses TRBV19 with TRBJ2-3; TRBD2 matches 11 bases. This CDR3 has 16 residues. Germline lookup yields CDR1 LNHDA and CDR2 SQIVND (reference sequence). The ends lost 1 base at V and 4 bases at J; junction bases unmatched: 4. The CDR3 DNA reads TGTGCCAGTAGTATAGCCGGACTAGCGGGCGCAGATACGCAGTATTTT. This gives the protein CASSIAGLAGADTQYF.

This clonotype was seen a few times. The CDR3 loop is CASSVFWDREETQYF. The CDR3 region has the DNA TGTGCCAGTAGTGTGTTTTGGGACAGGGAAGAGACCCAGTACTTC. The chain has TRBV19 and TRBJ2-5; 9 nucleotides align to TRBD1. Germline CDR1 LNHDA, CDR2 SQIVND (reference sequence). This CDR3 region has 15 residues. V lost 5 bases and J lost 3; bases outside the gene matches: 7. The complete variable domain, with remaining parts taken from reference TRBV19 and TRBJ2-5, reads DGGITQSPKYLFRKEGQNVTLSCEQNLNHDAMYWYRQDPGQGLRLIYYSQIVNDFQKGDIAEGYSVSREKKESFPLTVTSAQKNPTAFYLCASSVFWDREETQYFGPGTRLLVL.

This clonotype has ten or more counts. This chain links TRBV5-6 with TRBJ2-5, with 10 bases matching TRBD1. After removal of 4 bases from V and 4 bases from J, the junction contained 10 bases not matched to a gene. CDR3 length: 16 amino acids. CDR1 is SGHDT and CDR2 is YYEEEE in the germline V gene. CDR3 in amino acids: CASSQVPGTGAETQYF. Here the CDR3 DNA reads TGTGCCAGCAGCCAAGTCCCCGGGACAGGGGCAGAGACCCAGTACTTC.